Each of the 23 T cell receptor beta chains below was sequenced from the same sample in a study of T cell responses to AZD1222 COVID-19 vaccine. Using immunoSEQ multiplex PCR, the repertoire was profiled, and TCRdb retains in-frame clones only, with some absent. The data contain more than 150,000 clones, roughly 90% of them seen just once; the ten biggest clones take up 3% to 4%. The sample here was peripheral blood, taken 28 days after the second AZD1222 dose. Source of these receptors: an adult who received the AZD1222 COVID-19 vaccine.

This sequence joins TRBV6-5 and TRBJ2-7, with D possibly being TRBD1 (6 bases). This CDR3 comprises 12 residues. CDR1 is MNHEY, CDR2 SVGAGI, per germline. The V end was cut by 5 bases, the J end by 4 bases, with 9 bases between. In DNA form, the CDR3 reads TGTGCCAGCAGTAGAGACAGGTACGAGCAGTACTTC. Its protein is CASSRDRYEQYF.

The rearrangement joins TRBV25-1 to TRBJ2-5, with 8 bases aligning to TRBD2. After removal of 1 base from V and 0 bases from J, the junction contained 4 bases not matched to a gene. Germline V lookup: CDR1 MGHDK, CDR2 SYGVNS. This CDR3 contains 16 residues. The CDR3 DNA reads TGTGCCAGCAGTGAATTAGCGGGGTGGAACCAAGAGACCCAGTACTTC. Protein: CASSELAGWNQETQYF.

This clone was observed once. The V gene is TRBV19, the J gene TRBJ2-2, with 7 nucleotides matching TRBD1. This CDR3 is built from 16 residues. CDR1 and CDR2 (germline): LNHDA, SQIVND (reference sequence). J gave up 4 bases and V 0 bases, and 5 bases lay outside the gene matches. CDR3 in DNA: TGTGCCAGTAGTATAGATTGGACAGGCCCCACCGGGGAGCTGTTTTTT. Amino acid sequence: CASSIDWTGPTGELFF.

The chain is built from TRBV2 and TRBJ2-7, with 13 bases that match TRBD2. Germline lookup yields CDR1 SNHLY and CDR2 FYNNEI. The CDR3 contains 14 residues. V trimming: 6 bases; J trimming: 6 bases; junction bases outside the gene matches: 5. The CDR3 protein is CASSDGLAGVEQYF. The CDR3 DNA follows: TGTGCCAGCAGCGATGGACTAGCGGGAGTCGAGCAGTACTTC.

The gene calls are TRBV19 and TRBJ2-2; tentatively, D is TRBD1 (6 bases). This CDR3 contains 15 residues. The germline gives CDR1 LNHDA, CDR2 SQIVND (reference sequence). The V gene lost 7 bases and the J gene lost 6 bases, with 18 bases spanning the gap. CDR3 loop: CASNPWQGSPGELFF. For the CDR3, the DNA is TGTGCCAGTAACCCTTGGCAGGGGAGCCCCGGGGAGCTGTTTTTT.

The CDR3 region has the DNA TGTGCCACTGGACAAGAGGCGAACACTGAAGCTTTCTTT. Amino acid sequence: CATGQEANTEAFF. The chain uses TRBV2 and TRBJ1-1, with D possibly being TRBD1 (5 bases). The CDR3 extends over 13 amino acids. CDR1 SNHLY and CDR2 FYNNEI come from the germline V gene. V was clipped by 10 bases and J by 1 base, with 13 bases between them.

V is TRBV2 and J is TRBJ1-1; D perhaps matches TRBD1 (5 bases). The CDR3 has 13 amino acids. V was trimmed by 7 bases and J by 5 bases, leaving 14 bases between them. The V gene's germline CDR1 is SNHLY and CDR2 FYNNEI. The CDR3, as DNA: TGTGCCAGCATAGCAGGGTGGATGACTGAAGCTTTCTTT. It specifies CASIAGWMTEAFF.

This chain links TRBV7-2 with TRBJ1-2; a weak D match, TRBD1 (6 bases). The CDR3 covers 16 residues. From germline, CDR1 is SGHTA and CDR2 FQGNSA. The germline V and J ends were trimmed by 0 bases and 4 bases, with 15 bases remaining between them. The CDR3 protein is CASSLAGGGSSYGYTF. The DNA for the CDR3 is TGTGCCAGCAGCTTAGCAGGGGGGGGCAGCAGCTATGGCTACACCTTC.

The rearrangement links TRBV18 to TRBJ2-3; 13 bases map to TRBD2. The CDR3 runs 16 residues. Germline V gives CDR1 KGHSH, CDR2 LQKENI. The trim removed 3 bases at V and 7 bases at J, leaving 7 bases unmatched. CDR3: CASSPAAGLAGNTQYF. The CDR3 DNA reads TGTGCCAGCTCACCCGCCGCGGGACTAGCGGGAAATACGCAGTATTTT.

The rearrangement uses TRBV7-9 and TRBJ2-1; TRBD2 aligns across 9 bases. V trimming: 7 bases; J trimming: 7 bases; junction bases outside the gene matches: 14. This CDR3 is 16 amino acids long. Per the germline V gene, CDR1 is SEHNR and CDR2 is FQNEAQ (reference sequence). This chain's CDR3 is CASTQNPAGGGNEQFF. The CDR3 DNA sequence: TGTGCCAGCACCCAAAACCCAGCGGGAGGAGGAAATGAGCAGTTCTTC.

J is TRBJ2-2 and V is TRBV4-1; D possibly uses TRBD1 or TRBD2 (5 bases each). The CDR3 is made up of 16 amino acids. The germline gives CDR1 MGHRA, CDR2 YSYEKL. Trimming pared 1 base from V and 5 bases from J, leaving 14 bases between. CDR3 protein: CASSQVSGSVTGELFF. CDR3 DNA sequence: TGCGCCAGCAGCCAAGTCTCAGGGAGTGTTACCGGGGAGCTGTTTTTT.

V is TRBV11-2 and J is TRBJ1-2; 8 positions agree with TRBD1. There are 13 residues in the CDR3. Trimming cost V 5 bases and J 5 bases; bases outside gene matches: 4. The germline V gene has CDR1 SGHAT and CDR2 FQNNGV. The CDR3 here is CASSVTGVYGYTF. The CDR3 nucleotides are TGTGCCAGCAGCGTGACAGGGGTTTATGGCTACACCTTC.

The V and J genes are TRBV27 and TRBJ2-4; 13 positions match TRBD2. Germline assignment: CDR1 MNHEY and CDR2 SMNVEV (reference sequence). V shed 6 bases and J 2 bases; nucleotides not matched to a gene: 10. The CDR3 spans 18 residues. CDR3 sequence (DNA): TGTGCCAGCAGCCTTGTAGGGACTAGCGGGATTTCCAAAAACATTCAGTACTTC. Its protein product is CASSLVGTSGISKNIQYF.

The gene calls are TRBV18 and TRBJ1-1; no clear D gene. The CDR3 has 13 amino acids. Per germline, CDR1 KGHSH and CDR2 LQKENI. The V end was cut by 5 bases, the J end by 0 bases, with 7 bases between. The CDR3 sequence: CASSYSLNTEAFF. For the CDR3, the DNA is TGTGCCAGCTCATACAGCTTGAACACTGAAGCTTTCTTT.

This chain connects TRBV28 to TRBJ2-1, with 8 bases that match TRBD2. The germline gives CDR1 MDHEN, CDR2 SYDVKM. The CDR3 runs 17 residues. The V gene end was trimmed by 2 bases and the J gene end by 5 bases; junction bases not matched to a gene: 11. Here the CDR3 DNA reads TGTGCCAGCAGTTTAGGGCTAGCGGGCCTTCAAAACAATGAGCAGTTCTTC. This sequence encodes CASSLGLAGLQNNEQFF.

The rearrangement uses TRBV29-1 and TRBJ1-2; possibly TRBD1 for D (6 bases). Germline V gene sequence: CDR1 SQVTM, CDR2 ANQGSEA. The CDR3 runs 13 residues. The V end lost 6 bases, the J end lost 6 bases, and 17 bases lay between the germline ends. CDR3 loop: CSVHSPGDDGYTF. CDR3 bases: TGCAGCGTCCATTCCCCAGGGGACGATGGCTACACCTTC. Full variable domain (rest looked up from reference TRBV29-1 and TRBJ1-2): SAVISQKPSRDICQRGTSLTIQCQVDSQVTMMFWYRQQPGQSLTLIATANQGSEATYESGFVIDKFPISRPNLTFSTLTVSNMSPEDSSIYLCSVHSPGDDGYTFGSGTRLTVV.

The genes are TRBV7-2 and TRBJ2-3; D unclear. Trimming removed 4 bases from V and 2 bases from J, with 19 bases in between. This CDR3 has 17 amino acids. Germline V lookup: CDR1 SGHTA, CDR2 FQGNSA. CDR3: CASSSTRIYRATDTQYF. As DNA, the CDR3 is TGTGCCAGCAGCTCAACCCGGATCTACCGTGCCACAGATACGCAGTATTTT.

The chain recombines TRBV14 with TRBJ2-4; D possibly uses TRBD1 or TRBD2 (5 bases each). Trimming stripped 4 bases from V and 9 bases from J, with 13 bases between. The germline V gene has CDR1 SGHDN and CDR2 FVKESK. The CDR3 length is 13 residues. CDR3 residues: CASSPRDGTIQYF. In nucleotides, the CDR3 is TGTGCCAGCAGCCCCCGGGACGGGACCATTCAGTACTTC.

The V call is TRBV6-2 or TRBV6-3, the J call TRBJ1-5; D unresolved. V was pared by 2 bases and J by 9 bases, with 8 bases between. The CDR3 extends over 12 amino acids. The germline V gene has CDR1 MNHEY and CDR2 SVGEGT. The DNA of the CDR3 is TGTGCCAGCAGTTACATGCGTGGGCCCCAGCATTTT. As protein: CASSYMRGPQHF.

To note about this clone: This CDR3 is also generated by other DNA sequences in the sample. The chain couples TRBV19 to TRBJ2-1; 14 bases fit TRBD2. Trimming at V came to 3 bases and at J to 4 bases, leaving 2 bases not matched to a gene. Germline V gene sequence: CDR1 LNHDA, CDR2 SQIVND (reference sequence). CDR3 size: 16 residues. CDR3 amino acids: CASSIGTSGSYNEQFF. DNA of the CDR3: TGTGCCAGTAGTATCGGGACTAGCGGGAGTTACAATGAGCAGTTCTTC.

The chain uses TRBV19 and TRBJ1-5; TRBD1 matches at 9 bases. CDR3 length: 17 amino acids. Germline V gene data show CDR1 as LNHDA and CDR2 as SQIVND (reference sequence). V was pared by 7 bases and J by 2 bases, with 12 bases of the junction left unmatched. CDR3 region: CASTSQGQGIRNQPQHF. CDR3 bases: TGTGCCAGTACCTCACAGGGACAGGGTATTCGCAATCAGCCCCAGCATTTT.

This CDR3 reads CASTLGGRMDTQYF. The CDR3 coding sequence is TGTGCCAGCACCCTGGGGGGGAGGATGGATACGCAGTATTTT. The rearrangement links TRBV28 to TRBJ2-3; 7 bases match TRBD2. Germline CDR1 and CDR2: MDHEN and SYDVKM. Germline trimming cut 7 bases from V and 6 bases from J; bases unmatched to any gene: 10. The CDR3 covers 14 residues.

The chain carries TRBV30 and TRBJ1-1; no firm D call. Germline CDR1 GTSNPN, CDR2 SVGIG (reference sequence). The CDR3 covers 15 residues. V shed 0 bases and J shed 4 bases, with 15 bases lying between them. The CDR3 protein is CAWSVMRQPLTEAFF. CDR3 sequence (DNA): TGTGCCTGGAGTGTAATGCGGCAGCCCCTCACTGAAGCTTTCTTT.